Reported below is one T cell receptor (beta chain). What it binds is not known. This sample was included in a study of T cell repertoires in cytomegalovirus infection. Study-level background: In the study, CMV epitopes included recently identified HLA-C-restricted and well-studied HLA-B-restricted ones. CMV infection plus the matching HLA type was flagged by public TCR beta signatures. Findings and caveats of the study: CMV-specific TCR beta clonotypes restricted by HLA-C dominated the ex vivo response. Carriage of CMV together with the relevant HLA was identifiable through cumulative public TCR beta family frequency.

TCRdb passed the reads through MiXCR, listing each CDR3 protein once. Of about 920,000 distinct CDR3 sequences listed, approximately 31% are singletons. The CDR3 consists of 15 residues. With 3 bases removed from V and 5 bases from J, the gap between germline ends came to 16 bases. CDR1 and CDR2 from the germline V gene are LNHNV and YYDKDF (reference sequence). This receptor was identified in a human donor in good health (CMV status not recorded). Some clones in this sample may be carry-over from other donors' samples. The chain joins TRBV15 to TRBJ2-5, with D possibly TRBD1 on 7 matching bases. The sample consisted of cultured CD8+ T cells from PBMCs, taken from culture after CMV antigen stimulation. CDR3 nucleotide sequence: TGTGCCACCAGCAGGTGGGGGGCCAGGGGGGAGACCCAGTACTTC. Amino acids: CATSRWGARGETQYF.